This TCR beta chain was identified in a study of T cells after yellow fever vaccination (dated by TCRdb to between 2018 and 2020). For the wider study: The SMART-Seq v4 Ultra Low Input RNA kit was used to prepare libraries from fractions with low cell numbers. To follow T-cell clones before and after primary and booster YFV17D yellow fever vaccination, bulk TCR alpha and beta repertoires were sequenced over time. Two healthy male donors, one aged 18 to 30 and one aged 30 to 40 years, were included in the cohort. Blood was drawn at multiple timepoints before and after primary and secondary immunization, with bulk PBMC replicates and cell subsets isolated.

General findings and caveats noted by the study authors: FACS-sorted repertoires could contain abundant contaminating clonotypes from the bulk population, so computational filtering was required. The study included only two donors, which limits how far the findings can be generalized. A small share of clonotypes occurred in both CD4 and CD8 compartments, likely arising from convergent recombination. After the booster, most clones that had expanded after primary vaccination were detected again (around 96% of CD4 and over 75% of CD8), suggesting broad maintenance of memory. The secondary T-cell response was weaker than the primary response but faster, peaking on day 5 instead of day 15.

Synthesis of TCR cDNA relied on 5'RACE template switching, a step that introduced a universal primer site along with unique molecular identifiers. cDNA synthesis was primed from both the TCR alpha and TCR beta constant segments. Libraries were amplified in two PCR steps, with sample barcodes and sequencing adapters added in the second step. Libraries were sequenced on Illumina HiSeq 2500 (2x100 bp) or NovaSeq (2x150 bp). Processing in the source paper ran as follows. MIGEC handled demultiplexing of reads and collapsing into UMI consensus sequences, while MiXCR performed V(D)J alignment. Vaccine-responding clonotypes were defined with edgeR using replicate PBMC samples, requiring FDR below 0.01 and a log2 fold change above 5 up to day 15. Each bulk clonotype received a CD4 or CD8 identity based on whether the sequenced CD4 or CD8 repertoire contained that clonotype at higher abundance. The public reads were reanalyzed by TCRdb: fastp trimming at Q25, MiXCR alignment, in-frame beta chains only. Rows with a matching CDR3 protein are joined into one entry that keeps the most common DNA and genes. TCRdb's processing, not the authors' own work, is the source of the V and J calls. For this sample the table gives 150,000 or so distinct CDR3 sequences, of which 6% to 7.5% were detected only once. Of the sample, more than 2.5% is held by the ten largest clones.

The junction carries 13 bases between V and J, which are trimmed by 5 bases and 2 bases respectively. The germline V gene yields KGHSH for CDR1 and LQKENI for CDR2. Spanning cysteine to valine, the CDR3 consists of 14 amino acids. The retained sequence is limited to the CDR3, 42 bases, with the frame set at the first base. For this clonotype: There is no known antigen for this receptor. No much larger clonotype is one base removed from it; base qualities were not supplied.

This sample's treatment or condition label indicates: live attenuated yellow fever vaccine strain. PBMCs were isolated from peripheral blood using a standard Ficoll-Paque protocol. CD4 and CD8 T-cell fractions were isolated with Dynabeads CD4 and CD8 positive selection kits. TriZol was used to extract RNA from bulk PBMCs, from CD4 and CD8 fractions, and from dextramer-positive and dextramer-negative fractions. This TCR derives from a man aged 18 to 30 who received the YFV17D yellow fever vaccine. The source was CD4+ T cells sorted from PBMCs, collected around 5 days after the first yellow fever vaccination. The chain links TRBV18 with TRBJ2-7, with the D segment identity uncertain. The sequenced DNA: TGTGCCAGCTCAAGGAGACATGGGACCTACGAGCAGTACGTC. Its product reads: CASSRRHGTYEQYV.